This T cell receptor (beta chain) was sequenced for a study of blood T cells in healthy people across ages. Combining a sample-barcoded 5' primer with a J-beta primer mix, a second PCR ran for about 7 to 11 cycles. TCRdb recomputed calls from the 5' RACE reads with MiXCR, one row per CDR3 protein. Of 600,000 to 800,000 distinct CDR3 sequences in the sample, approximately 52% were seen once. Germline CDR1 SQVTM, CDR2 ANQGSEA. The V gene lost 7 bases and the J gene lost 0 bases, with 9 bases spanning the gap. This CDR3 region has 13 residues. There are a few counts of this clonotype. The J gene is TRBJ2-2, the V gene TRBV29-1; no clear D. Sequenced: blood. This TCR came from a woman of 80 years or more in good health. The chain's CDR3 is CSAPVPNTGELFF. The CDR3 nucleotides are TGCAGCGCCCCCGTCCCGAACACCGGGGAGCTGTTTTTT.